Listed below are T cell receptor beta chains from one sample, sequenced in a study of shared T cell receptors in the human thymus. Using immunoSEQ multiplex PCR, the repertoire was profiled, and TCRdb retains in-frame clones only, with some absent. The sample records about 660,000 clones, approximately 89% being singletons. These data also formed part of another study, on human thymus T cells.

The sample taken for sequencing was thymocytes. The receptors originated from a boy in the first two years of life with a congenital heart defect. The CDR3 runs from the conserved cysteine through the conserved F or W. Each record gives: V gene, J gene, CDR3 length, D gene, clone size, CDR3 protein, CDR3 DNA. The D gene is left open where the match is weak. The size field is filled for only some rows; it gives once, few, many or a size class.

TRBV28	TRBJ2-5	15	TRBD2	.	CASLTGTRTRDTQYF	TGTGCCAGCCTCACCGGGACTAGGACAAGAGACACCCAGTACTTC
TRBV4-1	TRBJ1-1	17	.	.	CASRALGVAFDNTEAFF	TGCGCCAGCAGGGCCCTCGGGGTCGCCTTTGATAACACTGAAGCTTTCTTT
TRBV30	TRBJ2-1	11	.	.	CAWSQGNEQFF	TGTGCCTGGAGCCAGGGCAATGAGCAGTTCTTC
TRBV7-9	TRBJ2-7	18	TRBD1	.	CASSLAGDRGFPTYEQYF	TGTGCCAGCAGCTTAGCAGGGGACAGGGGTTTTCCAACCTACGAGCAGTACTTC
TRBV28	TRBJ1-4	13	.	.	CASTDPGFEKLFF	TGTGCCAGCACCGATCCGGGTTTTGAAAAACTGTTTTTT
TRBV7-3	TRBJ2-2	12	.	.	CASSLRPGELFF	TGTGCCAGCAGCTTACGTCCCGGGGAGCTGTTTTTT
TRBV6-1	TRBJ1-5	11	.	.	CASSKGGTKHF	TGTGCCAGCAGTAAGGGAGGGACCAAGCATTTT
TRBV10-2	TRBJ2-7	18	.	.	CASRKATRTAALSHEQYF	TGCGCCAGCAGAAAAGCCACGAGGACAGCCGCTCTGTCCCACGAGCAGTACTTC
TRBV5-1	TRBJ2-7	13	.	once	CASSSLQGNEQYF	TGCGCCAGCAGCTCCCTACAGGGAAACGAGCAGTACTTC
TRBV4-1	TRBJ1-1	17	TRBD1	.	CASSPPGGAYMNTEAFF	TGCGCCAGCAGCCCACCAGGGGGAGCCTATATGAACACTGAAGCTTTCTTT
TRBV5-6	TRBJ2-1	15	TRBD1	.	CASSPRDRGGNEQFF	TGTGCCAGCAGCCCCAGGGACAGGGGTGGGAATGAGCAGTTCTTC
TRBV10-3	TRBJ2-1	18	TRBD2	.	CAISESITGLGINNEQFF	TGTGCCATCAGTGAGTCGATAACGGGACTAGGGATAAACAATGAGCAGTTCTTC
TRBV6-1	TRBJ1-2	15	.	.	CASSELEGANYGYTF	TGTGCCAGCAGTGAATTGGAGGGAGCTAACTATGGCTACACCTTC
TRBV11-2	TRBJ2-1	17	TRBD2	.	CASSFKRPGLVILEQFF	TGTGCCAGCAGCTTCAAACGACCGGGACTAGTAATTCTTGAGCAGTTCTTC
TRBV11-2	TRBJ1-1	16	.	.	CASSLDVGVGNTEAFF	TGTGCCAGCAGCTTAGATGTCGGGGTAGGGAACACTGAAGCTTTCTTT
TRBV10-3	TRBJ2-3	18	.	.	CAISESQGNGPSTDTQYF	TGTGCCATCAGTGAGTCACAGGGAAACGGACCGAGCACAGATACGCAGTATTTT
TRBV19	TRBJ2-6	17	TRBD2	.	CASSGLALSSGANVLTF	TGTGCCAGTAGTGGACTAGCGCTGAGCTCTGGGGCCAACGTCCTGACTTTC
TRBV6-5	TRBJ2-2	14	TRBD2	.	CASSQAGMAGELFF	TGTGCCAGCAGTCAAGCGGGAATGGCCGGGGAGCTGTTTTTT
TRBV29-1	TRBJ1-3	15	TRBD1	.	CSVVWFGTGMSTIYF	TGCAGCGTTGTATGGTTCGGGACAGGGATGAGCACCATATATTTT
TRBV4-3	TRBJ2-7	14	TRBD2	.	CASSRPQRGEEQYF	TGCGCCAGCAGCCGACCCCAGCGGGGGGAAGAGCAGTACTTC
TRBV15	TRBJ2-2	17	TRBD2	.	CATSRDLLAGGTGELFF	TGTGCCACCAGCAGAGACTTGCTAGCGGGAGGGACCGGGGAGCTGTTTTTT
TRBV6-1	TRBJ2-7	13	TRBD1	few	CASSRQGSYEQYF	TGTGCCAGCAGCCGACAGGGTTCCTACGAGCAGTACTTC
TRBV7-9	TRBJ2-1	14	TRBD2	.	CASSFRDYRNEQFF	TGTGCCAGCAGCTTTAGGGACTACAGGAATGAGCAGTTCTTC
TRBV7-2	TRBJ2-7	17	TRBD2	.	CASSLELGGSVSYEQYF	TGTGCCAGCAGCTTAGAGTTGGGCGGGAGCGTTTCCTACGAGCAGTACTTC
TRBV28	TRBJ2-7	15	TRBD1	.	CASGTGDPSSYEQYF	TGTGCCAGCGGCACAGGGGATCCTTCTTCCTACGAGCAGTACTTC
TRBV10-2	TRBJ2-7	15	TRBD1	.	CASSEVGQGEYEQYF	TGCGCCAGCAGTGAGGTGGGACAGGGGGAATACGAGCAGTACTTC
TRBV28	TRBJ1-1	14	.	.	CASSKTGANTEAFF	TGTGCCAGCAGTAAGACGGGTGCGAACACTGAAGCTTTCTTT
TRBV7-9	TRBJ2-3	15	TRBD2	once	CASSSTRGGQDTQYF	TGTGCCAGCAGCTCTACCCGGGGGGGCCAGGATACGCAGTATTTT
TRBV19	TRBJ2-4	12	TRBD1	.	CASSRMGTETYF	TGTGCCAGTAGTAGAATGGGGACAGAAACTTACTTC
TRBV5-1	TRBJ1-2	15	TRBD1	.	CASSYTRQGLDGYTF	TGCGCCAGCAGCTACACAAGACAGGGACTCGATGGCTACACCTTC
TRBV9	TRBJ2-5	14	.	.	CASSVVGGEETQYF	TGTGCCAGCAGCGTAGTGGGCGGGGAAGAGACCCAGTACTTC
TRBV19	TRBJ2-1	14	.	.	CASSIGEAVDEQFF	TGTGCCAGTAGTATAGGAGAAGCGGTCGATGAGCAGTTCTTC
TRBV10-3	TRBJ2-7	14	.	few	CAISERFPIEGQYF	TGTGCCATCAGTGAACGATTCCCTATCGAGGGGCAGTACTTC
TRBV4-1	TRBJ2-1	14	TRBD1	.	CASSQDGQDSDQFF	TGCGCCAGCAGCCAGGACGGACAGGACTCTGATCAGTTCTTC
TRBV9	TRBJ2-1	15	.	few	CASTRPGSGDNEQFF	TGTGCCAGCACCCGCCCAGGGTCTGGTGACAATGAGCAGTTCTTC
TRBV5-5	TRBJ1-4	15	TRBD1	few	CASSLGQGRNEKLFF	TGTGCCAGCAGCTTGGGACAGGGAAGGAATGAAAAACTGTTTTTT
TRBV29-1	TRBJ2-7	14	TRBD2	.	CSVAPGEGSYEQYF	TGCAGCGTTGCCCCCGGGGAGGGCTCCTACGAGCAGTACTTC
TRBV18	TRBJ2-1	18	TRBD2	.	CASSPRGGGTSLYNEQFF	TGTGCCAGCTCACCACGAGGGGGGGGGACTAGTCTATACAATGAGCAGTTCTTC
TRBV29-1	TRBJ2-1	16	TRBD2	.	CSVVRREASSYNEQFF	TGCAGCGTTGTTCGGCGGGAGGCGAGCTCCTACAATGAGCAGTTCTTC
TRBV29-1	TRBJ2-3	15	.	.	CSVTLDRPSADTQYF	TGCAGCGTTACCCTAGACAGACCTTCGGCAGATACGCAGTATTTT
TRBV9	TRBJ2-7	15	.	.	CASSVPRTYRYEQYF	TGTGCCAGCAGCGTACCCCGGACATATCGCTACGAGCAGTACTTC
TRBV4-3	TRBJ2-7	16	TRBD2	.	CASSPQSGTSSYEQYF	TGCGCCAGCAGCCCCCAATCCGGGACTAGCTCCTACGAGCAGTACTTC
TRBV5-6	TRBJ2-7	15	TRBD2	.	CASSGGTSGAYEQYF	TGTGCCAGCAGCGGGGGGACTAGCGGAGCCTACGAGCAGTACTTC
TRBV5-4	TRBJ2-1	14	TRBD2	.	CASSLGLAGGEQFF	TGTGCCAGCAGCTTGGGATTAGCGGGAGGCGAGCAGTTCTTC
TRBV11-2	TRBJ1-5	15	TRBD1	.	CASSHGQAPSQPQHF	TGTGCCAGCAGTCACGGACAGGCTCCGAGTCAGCCCCAGCATTTT
TRBV27	TRBJ1-2	14	TRBD1	.	CASSGDRGDYGYTF	TGTGCCAGCAGTGGTGACAGGGGAGACTATGGCTACACCTTC
TRBV6-1	TRBJ1-5	15	.	.	CASSERENSNQPQHF	TGTGCCAGCAGTGAGAGGGAGAATAGCAATCAGCCCCAGCATTTT
TRBV7-9	TRBJ1-5	15	TRBD1	.	CASSLKGTVNQPQHF	TGTGCCAGCAGCTTAAAGGGGACAGTTAATCAGCCCCAGCATTTT
TRBV2	TRBJ2-4	15	TRBD2	.	CASSELLAVKNIQYF	TGTGCCAGCAGTGAGTTGCTAGCGGTCAAAAACATTCAGTACTTC
TRBV27	TRBJ1-4	15	.	few	CASRGPGVKDEKLFF	TGTGCCAGCAGAGGTCCAGGGGTTAAAGATGAAAAACTGTTTTTT
TRBV2	TRBJ2-3	13	.	.	CASSADEGDTQYF	TGTGCCAGCAGCGCGGACGAGGGAGATACGCAGTATTTT
TRBV10-3	TRBJ2-2	13	.	.	CAIRYRTPGELFF	TGTGCCATCAGGTACAGGACCCCCGGGGAGCTGTTTTTT
TRBV7-2	TRBJ2-1	16	TRBD2	once	CASSLVARAGRNEQFF	TGTGCCAGCAGCTTAGTTGCGCGGGCCGGGAGGAATGAGCAGTTCTTC